This entry lists 21 T cell receptor beta chains sequenced from one sample in a study of T cells after yellow fever vaccination. MiXCR, run by TCRdb on the 5' RACE reads, gives a single entry per CDR3 protein. The repertoire has about 74,000 distinct CDR3 sequences, approximately 6.5% of them found once; the top ten carry 35% to 45%. Sequencing used CD8+ T cells sorted from PBMCs, obtained 5 days after the first yellow fever vaccination. These TCRs come from a man younger than 30 who received the YFV17D yellow fever vaccine.

This clonotype was found many times. The chain joins TRBV5-5 to TRBJ1-2; D is undetermined. CDR1 and CDR2 from the germline V gene are SGHKS and YYEKEE (reference sequence). This CDR3 region has 15 residues. V lost 4 bases and J 4 bases, leaving 17 bases between the germline ends. The CDR3 region is CASSLISDWSYGYTF. CDR3 nucleotide sequence: TGTGCCAGCAGCCTGATTAGTGATTGGAGCTATGGCTACACCTTC. Variable domain in full (rest from reference TRBV5-5 and TRBJ1-2): DAGVTQSPTHLIKTRGQQVTLRCSPISGHKSVSWYQQVLGQGPQFIFQYYEKEERGRGNFPDRFSARQFPNYSSELNVNALLLGDSALYLCASSLISDWSYGYTFGSGTRLTVV.

This clonotype was seen ten or more times. DNA for the CDR3: TGTGCCAGCAGTTCATACAGGGATGGCACAGATACGCAGTATTTT. Protein: CASSSYRDGTDTQYF. The chain recombines TRBV27 with TRBJ2-3; D perhaps matches TRBD1 (6 bases). This CDR3 is built from 15 residues. CDR1 and CDR2 (germline): MNHEY, SMNVEV (reference sequence). V was trimmed by 4 bases and J by 1 base, leaving 12 bases between them.

This clonotype has at least ten counts. The rearrangement uses TRBV7-9 and TRBJ1-4; the D is unclear. Germline V gives CDR1 SEHNR, CDR2 FQNEAQ (reference sequence). With 4 bases removed from V and 5 bases from J, the gap between germline ends came to 17 bases. This CDR3 is 16 amino acids long. CDR3 bases: TGTGCCAGCAGCTCTACCCGGGGAGTACGAAATGAAAAACTGTTTTTT. Translation gives CASSSTRGVRNEKLFF.

CDR3 amino acids: CASSYKQGALLGYTF. The CDR3 DNA follows: TGTGCCAGCAGTTATAAACAGGGGGCGCTTCTTGGCTACACCTTC. The chain has TRBV6-5 and TRBJ1-2, with 9 bases fitting TRBD1. The CDR3 length is 15 residues. Looked up from germline, CDR1 is MNHEY and CDR2 is SVGAGI. The V segment lost 3 bases and the J segment 7 bases; nucleotides outside the gene matches: 9.

Only a few counts were recorded for this clonotype. This chain's CDR3 is CASTRSEAPGEQFF. In DNA form, the CDR3 reads TGTGCCAGTACCCGGAGTGAGGCCCCGGGGGAGCAGTTCTTC. V gene TRBV12-3 or TRBV12-4 combines with J gene TRBJ2-1; tentative D call: TRBD2 (5 bases). The CDR3 has 14 amino acids. Trimming stripped 9 bases from V and 10 bases from J, with 22 bases between.

This clonotype was counted a few times. The genes are TRBV29-1 and TRBJ2-2; the D gene is possibly TRBD1 (6 bases). The CDR3 consists of 12 residues. The germline gives CDR1 SQVTM, CDR2 ANQGSEA. V shed 5 bases and J shed 5 bases, with 9 bases lying between them. For the CDR3, the DNA is TGCAGCGTTTACACAGGGACCGGGGAGCTGTTTTTT. This sequence encodes CSVYTGTGELFF.

The gene calls are TRBV12-3 or TRBV12-4 and TRBJ1-1, with D possibly being TRBD1 (5 bases). The CDR3 is 14 residues long. V dropped 8 bases and J dropped 2 bases, with 15 bases sitting between them. Here the CDR3 DNA reads TGTGCCAGCGCCCCGGGGCAGGGTAACACTGAAGCTTTCTTT. As protein: CASAPGQGNTEAFF.

This clonotype was recorded a few times. The genes are TRBV2 and TRBJ2-2; TRBD2 aligns across 10 bases. V shed 8 bases and J 4 bases; nucleotides not matched to a gene: 13. The length of the CDR3 is 17 residues. Germline CDR1 reads SNHLY; CDR2 reads FYNNEI. CDR3 residues: CASLGDTSGVPTGELFF. The CDR3 coding sequence is TGTGCCAGCCTAGGGGATACTAGCGGGGTCCCCACCGGGGAGCTGTTTTTT.

This clonotype was picked up many times. The rearrangement uses TRBV4-2 and TRBJ2-3; 11 positions match TRBD2. CDR3 size: 17 residues. Trimming took 2 bases from V and 1 from J; bases not matched to a gene: 5. Germline CDR1 is LGHNA and CDR2 is YNFKEQ. The CDR3 protein is CASSQLNSGGGTDTQYF. In DNA, the CDR3 is TGTGCCAGCAGCCAACTTAATAGCGGGGGGGGCACAGATACGCAGTATTTT.

In this sample, this clonotype turned up many times. The V call is TRBV15, the J call TRBJ1-1; D ambiguous. Trimming removed 5 bases at V and 1 base at J, with 8 bases between. The CDR3 length is 13 residues. The germline V gene encodes CDR1 LNHNV and CDR2 YYDKDF (reference sequence). This chain's CDR3 is CATSPTPNTEAFF. The CDR3 DNA reads TGTGCCACCAGCCCGACACCGAACACTGAAGCTTTCTTT.

The table lists this clonotype with many counts. CDR3 in amino acids: CASSFTEAFF. The CDR3 DNA reads as TGTGCCAGCAGCTTCACTGAAGCTTTCTTT. V gene TRBV12-3 or TRBV12-4 combines with J gene TRBJ1-1; D call uncertain. The germline V and J ends were trimmed by 6 bases and 4 bases, with 3 bases remaining between them. CDR3 size: 10 residues.

This clonotype showed up just a few times. The chain has TRBV6-5 and TRBJ1-1; a possible D gene is TRBD1 (6 bases). V was pared by 0 bases and J by 1 base, with 12 bases between. CDR3 length: 16 residues. The germline CDR1 and CDR2 sequences are MNHEY and SVGAGI. CDR3 DNA: TGTGCCAGCAGTTACTCGAGTGGACAGCCGAACACTGAAGCTTTCTTT. Translated, it gives CASSYSSGQPNTEAFF.

This clonotype was recorded many times. The chain couples TRBV2 to TRBJ1-6; D is unresolved. In germline, CDR1 is SNHLY, CDR2 FYNNEI. The CDR3 spans 18 residues. V lost 0 bases to trimming and J lost 0 bases, with 12 bases between them. The DNA for the CDR3 is TGTGCCAGCAGTGAAGCGAGAGACCGGAGCTCCTATAATTCACCCCTCCACTTT. As protein: CASSEARDRSSYNSPLHF. The full variable domain, with the rest looked up from reference TRBV2 and TRBJ1-6, is EPEVTQTPSHQVTQMGQEVILRCVPISNHLYFYWYRQILGQKVEFLVSFYNNEISEKSEIFDDQFSVERPDGSNFTLKIRSTKLEDSAMYFCASSEARDRSSYNSPLHFGNGTRLTVT.

In this sample, this clonotype turned up a few times. This chain links TRBV3-1 with TRBJ2-5, with 9 bases lining up with TRBD1. The CDR3 runs to 15 residues. V gave up 4 bases and J gave up 5 bases; unmatched junction bases: 8. Germline CDR1 reads LGHDT; CDR2 reads YNNKEL (reference sequence). The CDR3 sequence: CASSPLQGALETQYF. DNA of the CDR3: TGTGCCAGCAGCCCTCTACAGGGGGCTTTGGAGACCCAGTACTTC.

This clonotype was counted between two and nine times. The V and J genes are TRBV27 and TRBJ1-4; a possible D gene is TRBD1 (5 bases). V dropped 0 bases and J dropped 5 bases, with 13 bases sitting between them. Germline loops: CDR1 MNHEY, CDR2 SMNVEV (reference sequence). The CDR3 extends over 16 amino acids. This CDR3 reads CASSLSPDSQNEKLFF. CDR3 DNA: TGTGCCAGCAGTTTATCCCCTGACAGCCAAAATGAAAAACTGTTTTTT.

This clonotype has ten or more counts. The chain has TRBV6-5 and TRBJ1-1; no clear D. With 9 bases removed from V and 0 bases from J, the gap between germline ends came to 8 bases. The CDR3 extends over 12 amino acids. In germline, CDR1 is MNHEY, CDR2 SVGAGI. The CDR3 loop reads CASRRLNTEAFF. The CDR3 region has the DNA TGTGCCAGTCGCCGGCTGAACACTGAAGCTTTCTTT.

This clonotype appeared many times. The chain uses TRBV7-2 and TRBJ1-5; TRBD1 aligns across 8 bases. Germline CDR1 reads SGHTA; CDR2 reads FQGNSA. This CDR3 is 17 amino acids long. V lost 1 base to trimming and J lost 7 bases; unmatched junction nucleotides: 12. Here the CDR3 reads CASSLGVGQGFKQPQHF. CDR3 coding DNA: TGTGCCAGCAGCTTAGGCGTAGGACAGGGATTTAAGCAGCCCCAGCATTTT.

This clonotype has at least ten counts. This chain connects TRBV7-9 to TRBJ1-6; 10 bases map to TRBD1. CDR1 is SEHNR and CDR2 is FQNEAQ in the germline V gene (reference sequence). There are 16 residues in the CDR3. The V gene end was trimmed by 6 bases and the J gene end by 8 bases; junction bases not matched to a gene: 10. Written as DNA, the CDR3 is TGTGCCAGCAGGGCACAGACAGGGGGCTGGGATTCACCCCTCCACTTT. Its protein product is CASRAQTGGWDSPLHF.

This chain joins TRBV21-1 and TRBJ2-1. TRBV21-1 is a pseudogene segment. This CDR3 has 15 amino acids. For the CDR3, the DNA is TGTGCCAGCAGCAACAGATCCCACCAGTACAATGAGCAGTTCTTC. This gives the protein CASSNRSHQYNEQFF.

In its sample, this clonotype was seen many times. The chain uses TRBV7-8 and TRBJ2-1, with 10 bases identical to TRBD1. With 5 bases clipped from V and 8 bases from J, the junction kept 9 bases outside the gene matches. The CDR3 covers 15 residues. The germline V gene encodes CDR1 SGHVS and CDR2 FQNEAQ. For the CDR3, the DNA is TGTGCCAGCAGCGTCTCCGGGACAGGGGCCCATGAGCAGTTCTTC. It is translated as CASSVSGTGAHEQFF.

The rearrangement uses TRBV4-3 and TRBJ1-1; perhaps TRBD1 as D (6 bases). CDR1 and CDR2 from the germline V gene are LGHNA and YSLEER. The CDR3 is 12 residues long. Trimming stripped 1 base from V and 11 bases from J, with 11 bases between. The CDR3 DNA follows: TGCGCCAGCAGCCAAGGAAGGGGGGAGGCTTTCTTT. Its translation: CASSQGRGEAFF.